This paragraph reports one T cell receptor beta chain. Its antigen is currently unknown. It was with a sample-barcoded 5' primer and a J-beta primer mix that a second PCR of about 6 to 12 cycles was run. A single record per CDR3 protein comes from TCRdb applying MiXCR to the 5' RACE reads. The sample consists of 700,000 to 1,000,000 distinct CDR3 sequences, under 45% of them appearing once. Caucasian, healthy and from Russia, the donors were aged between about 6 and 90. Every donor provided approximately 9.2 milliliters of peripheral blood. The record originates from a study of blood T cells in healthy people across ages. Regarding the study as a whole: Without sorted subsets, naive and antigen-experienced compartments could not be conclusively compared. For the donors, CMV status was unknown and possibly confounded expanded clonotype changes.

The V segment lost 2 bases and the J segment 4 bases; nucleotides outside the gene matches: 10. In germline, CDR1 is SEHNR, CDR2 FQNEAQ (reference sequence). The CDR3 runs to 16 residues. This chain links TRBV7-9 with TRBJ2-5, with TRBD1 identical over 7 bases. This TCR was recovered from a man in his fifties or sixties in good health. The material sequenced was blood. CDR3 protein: CASSLSPGAGGETQYF. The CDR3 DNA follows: TGTGCCAGCAGCTTATCCCCAGGGGCAGGGGGAGAGACCCAGTACTTC.